The clone carrying this T cell receptor (beta chain) has a handful of counts. This specimen comes from a study of blood T cell repertoires in COVID-19. Study information: Italy, Spain and the United States were the sources of the convalescent and acute COVID-19 samples.

The V end was cut by 5 bases, the J end by 2 bases, with 7 bases between. Germline V CDR1 and CDR2: KGHDR, SFDVKD. The CDR3 contains 13 residues. TCRdb keeps only in-frame clones here, not all; method: immunoSEQ multiplex PCR. The sample yields 65,000 to 95,000 clones, around 80% seen once. The rearrangement links TRBV24-1 to TRBJ2-3, with D perhaps TRBD2 (6 bases). The sample comprised peripheral blood. The receptor's source is a man between 60 and 70 years old with COVID-19, enrolled during active disease. CDR3 DNA sequence: TGTGCCACCAGTGCTAGCGACACAGATACGCAGTATTTT. Translating it yields CATSASDTDTQYF.